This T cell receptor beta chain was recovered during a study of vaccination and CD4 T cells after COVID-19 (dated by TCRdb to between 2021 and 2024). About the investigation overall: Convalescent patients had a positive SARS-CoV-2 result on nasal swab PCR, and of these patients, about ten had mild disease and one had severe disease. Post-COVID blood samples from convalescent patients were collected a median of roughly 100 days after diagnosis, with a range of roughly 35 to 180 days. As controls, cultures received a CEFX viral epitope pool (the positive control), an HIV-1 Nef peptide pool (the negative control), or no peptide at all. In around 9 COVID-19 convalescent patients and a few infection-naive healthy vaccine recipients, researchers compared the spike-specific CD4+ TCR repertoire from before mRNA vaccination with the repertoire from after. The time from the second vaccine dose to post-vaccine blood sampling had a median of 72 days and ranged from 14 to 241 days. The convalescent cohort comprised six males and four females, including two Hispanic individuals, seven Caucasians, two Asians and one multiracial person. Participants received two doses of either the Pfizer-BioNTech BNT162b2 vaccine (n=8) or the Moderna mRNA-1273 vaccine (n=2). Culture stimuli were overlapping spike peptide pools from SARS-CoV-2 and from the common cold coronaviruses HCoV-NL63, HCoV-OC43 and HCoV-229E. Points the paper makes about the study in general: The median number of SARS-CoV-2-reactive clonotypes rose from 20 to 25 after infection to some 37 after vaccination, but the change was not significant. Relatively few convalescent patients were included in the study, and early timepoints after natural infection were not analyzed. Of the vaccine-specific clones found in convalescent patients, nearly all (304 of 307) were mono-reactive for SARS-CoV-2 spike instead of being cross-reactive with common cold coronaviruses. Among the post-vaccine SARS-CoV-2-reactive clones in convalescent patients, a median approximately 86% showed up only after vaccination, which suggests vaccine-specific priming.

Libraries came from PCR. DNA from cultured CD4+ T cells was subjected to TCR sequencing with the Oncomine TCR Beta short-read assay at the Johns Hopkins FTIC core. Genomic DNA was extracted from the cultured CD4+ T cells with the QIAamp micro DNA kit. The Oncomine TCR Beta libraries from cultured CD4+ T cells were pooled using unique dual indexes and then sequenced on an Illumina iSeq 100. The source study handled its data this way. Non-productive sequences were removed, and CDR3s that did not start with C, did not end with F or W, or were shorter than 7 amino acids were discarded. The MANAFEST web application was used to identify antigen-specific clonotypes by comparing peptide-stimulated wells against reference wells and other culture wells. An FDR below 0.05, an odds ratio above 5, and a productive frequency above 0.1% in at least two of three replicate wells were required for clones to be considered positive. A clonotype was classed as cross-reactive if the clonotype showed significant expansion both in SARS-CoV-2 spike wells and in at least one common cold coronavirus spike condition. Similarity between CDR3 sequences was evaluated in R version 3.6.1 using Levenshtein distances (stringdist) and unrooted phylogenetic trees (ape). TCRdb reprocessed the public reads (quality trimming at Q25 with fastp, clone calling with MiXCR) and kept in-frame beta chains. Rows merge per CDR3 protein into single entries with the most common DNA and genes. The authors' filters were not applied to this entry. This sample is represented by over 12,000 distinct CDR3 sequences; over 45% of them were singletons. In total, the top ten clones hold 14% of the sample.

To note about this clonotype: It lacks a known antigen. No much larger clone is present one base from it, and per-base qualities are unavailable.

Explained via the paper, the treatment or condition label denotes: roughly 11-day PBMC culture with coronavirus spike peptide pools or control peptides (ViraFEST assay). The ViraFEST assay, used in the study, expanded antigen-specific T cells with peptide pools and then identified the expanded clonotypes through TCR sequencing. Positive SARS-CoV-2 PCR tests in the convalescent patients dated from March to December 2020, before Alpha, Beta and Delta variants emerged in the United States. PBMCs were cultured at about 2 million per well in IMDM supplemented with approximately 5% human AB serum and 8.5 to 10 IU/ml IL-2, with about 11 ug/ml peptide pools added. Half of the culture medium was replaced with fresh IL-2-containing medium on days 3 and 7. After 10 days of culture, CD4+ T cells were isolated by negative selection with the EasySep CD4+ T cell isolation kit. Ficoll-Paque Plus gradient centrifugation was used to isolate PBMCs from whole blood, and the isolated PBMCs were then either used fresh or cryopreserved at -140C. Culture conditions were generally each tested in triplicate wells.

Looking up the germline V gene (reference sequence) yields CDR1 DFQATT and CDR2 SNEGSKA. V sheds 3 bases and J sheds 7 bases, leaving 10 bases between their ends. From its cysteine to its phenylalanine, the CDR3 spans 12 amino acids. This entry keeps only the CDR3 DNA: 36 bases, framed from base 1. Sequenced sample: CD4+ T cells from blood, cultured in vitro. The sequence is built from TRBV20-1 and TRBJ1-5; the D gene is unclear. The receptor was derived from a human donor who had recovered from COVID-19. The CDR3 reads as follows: CSASPSGQPQHF. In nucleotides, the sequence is TGCAGTGCTAGCCCCAGTGGCCAGCCCCAGCATTTT.